The source of this T cell receptor (beta chain) is a study of T-cell reconstitution after alpha-beta-depleted transplantation in children. Unique molecular identifiers were incorporated during preparation of the TCRbeta library. MiXCR, applied by TCRdb to the PCR reads, yields one record per CDR3 protein. Counted here are roughly 670,000 distinct CDR3 sequences, around 13% occurring once; the ten biggest clones make up around 0.8%. Germline-derived CDR1 and CDR2 are MDHEN and SYDVKM. The CDR3 contains 18 residues. V shed 4 bases and J 0 bases; nucleotides not matched to a gene: 10. The source of this sequence is a girl aged 2 to 10 with congenital amegakaryocytic thrombocytopenia, due to receive a stem cell transplant. Material: PBMCs, obtained before TCRalphabeta/CD19-depleted stem cell transplant. The V call is TRBV28, the J call TRBJ2-7; 12 bases are shared with TRBD2. CDR3 protein: CASSSYLLTSGSSYEQYF. As DNA, the CDR3 is TGTGCCAGCAGTTCCTACCTTTTGACTAGCGGGAGCTCCTACGAGCAGTACTTC.